This T cell receptor (beta chain) was obtained from a study of T cells in Graves' hyperthyroidism and ophthalmopathy. It was RNA transcripts that yielded the amplified TCR beta CDR3 regions. Researchers ran a first-round RT-PCR on the TCR CDR3 using the HTBI primer set. From the multiplex PCR reads, TCRdb called clonotypes with MiXCR, one entry per CDR3 protein. In the table there are 660,000 or so distinct CDR3 sequences, more than 20% of which are singletons. The length of the CDR3 is 16 residues. The germline CDR1 and CDR2 sequences are MNHEY and SMNVEV (reference sequence). In the case of this clonotype: At one of its ends the junction is not consistent with the germline gene, which may arise from a read error.

This clonotype was sampled from a young man with Graves' ophthalmopathy. This chain connects TRBV27 to TRBJ2-7, with TRBD2 identical over 15 bases. The sequenced material came from blood. CDR3 region: CASSSGTSGRHDEQCF. CDR3 nucleotide sequence: TGTGCCAGCAGCTCCGGGACTAGCGGGAGGCACGACGAGCAGTGCTTC.